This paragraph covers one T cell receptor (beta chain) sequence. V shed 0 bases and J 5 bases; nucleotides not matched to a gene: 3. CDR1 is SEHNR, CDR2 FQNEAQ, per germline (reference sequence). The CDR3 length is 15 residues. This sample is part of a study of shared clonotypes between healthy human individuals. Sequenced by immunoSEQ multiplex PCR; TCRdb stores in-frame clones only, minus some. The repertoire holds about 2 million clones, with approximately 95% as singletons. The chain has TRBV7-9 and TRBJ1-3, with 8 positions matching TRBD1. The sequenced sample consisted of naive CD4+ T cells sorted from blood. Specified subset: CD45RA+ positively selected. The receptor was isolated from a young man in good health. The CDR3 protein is CASSLAGQERNTIYF. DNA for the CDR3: TGTGCCAGCAGCTTAGCGGGACAGGAGAGAAACACCATATATTTT.